This T cell receptor beta chain was captured by sequencing in a study of cytomegalovirus exposure and HLA in healthy donors. CDR3 size: 11 residues. Germline loops: CDR1 MGHDK, CDR2 SYGVNS. V was clipped by 7 bases and J by 5 bases, with 8 bases between them. It was with 60 Vbeta and 13 Jbeta primers that the PCR ran. TCRdb's copy holds only in-frame clones and misses some; the assay was immunoSEQ multiplex PCR. This repertoire shows around 120,000 clones, 75% to 90% found once; its top ten account for approximately 8.8%. The V gene is TRBV25-1, the J gene TRBJ1-1; D is unclear. Sequences were obtained from PBMCs. This receptor was obtained from a female donor in good health and CMV-seropositive. The CDR3 here is CASKRVTEAFF. CDR3 DNA: TGTGCCAGCAAGCGGGTGACTGAAGCTTTCTTT.